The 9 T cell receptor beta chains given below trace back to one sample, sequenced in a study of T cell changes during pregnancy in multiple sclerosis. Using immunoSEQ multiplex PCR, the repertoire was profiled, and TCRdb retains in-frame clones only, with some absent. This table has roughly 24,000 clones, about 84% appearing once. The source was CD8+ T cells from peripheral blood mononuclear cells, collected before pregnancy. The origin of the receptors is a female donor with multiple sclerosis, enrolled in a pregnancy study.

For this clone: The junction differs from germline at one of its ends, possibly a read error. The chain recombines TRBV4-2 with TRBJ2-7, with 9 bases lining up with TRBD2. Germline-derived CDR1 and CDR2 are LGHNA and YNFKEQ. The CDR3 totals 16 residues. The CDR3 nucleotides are TGTGCCAGCAGTCAAGCGCTAGCGGGGTGCCTCTACGAGCAGTACTTC. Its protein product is CASSQALAGCLYEQYF.

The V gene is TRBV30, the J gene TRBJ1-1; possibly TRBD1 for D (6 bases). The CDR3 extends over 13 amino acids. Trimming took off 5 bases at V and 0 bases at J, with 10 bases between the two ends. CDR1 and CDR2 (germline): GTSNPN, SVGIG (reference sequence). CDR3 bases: TGTGCCTGGTCAGGGGCGGTGAACACTGAAGCTTTCTTT. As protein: CAWSGAVNTEAFF.

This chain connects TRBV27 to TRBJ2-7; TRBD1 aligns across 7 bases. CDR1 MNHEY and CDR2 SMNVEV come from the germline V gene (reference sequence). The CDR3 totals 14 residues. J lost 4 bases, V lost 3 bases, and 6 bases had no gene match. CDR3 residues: CASSFRQGSYEQYF. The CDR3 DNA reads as TGTGCCAGCAGTTTTAGACAGGGATCTTACGAGCAGTACTTC.

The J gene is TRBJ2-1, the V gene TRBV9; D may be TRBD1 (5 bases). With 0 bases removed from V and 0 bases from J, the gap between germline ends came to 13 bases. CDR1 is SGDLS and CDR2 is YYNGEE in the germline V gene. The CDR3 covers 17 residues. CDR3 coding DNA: TGTGCCAGCAGCGTAGATCTAGGACACCGCTCCTACAATGAGCAGTTCTTC. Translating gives CASSVDLGHRSYNEQFF.

CDR3 coding DNA: TGTGCCAGCAGAACTAGCGGGGGATTTCTTGAGCAGTTCTTC. As protein: CASRTSGGFLEQFF. The genes are TRBV27 and TRBJ2-1; 11 bases match TRBD2. This CDR3 region has 14 residues. CDR1 is MNHEY and CDR2 is SMNVEV in the germline V gene (reference sequence). V dropped 6 bases and J dropped 9; count of bases not matched to a gene: 7.

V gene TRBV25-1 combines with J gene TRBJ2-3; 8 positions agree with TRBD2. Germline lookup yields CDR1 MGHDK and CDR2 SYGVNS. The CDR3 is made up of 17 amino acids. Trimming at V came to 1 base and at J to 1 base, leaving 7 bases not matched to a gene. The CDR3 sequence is CASSEFPWREGTDTQYF. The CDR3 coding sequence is TGTGCCAGCAGTGAATTCCCTTGGCGGGAGGGCACAGATACGCAGTATTTT.

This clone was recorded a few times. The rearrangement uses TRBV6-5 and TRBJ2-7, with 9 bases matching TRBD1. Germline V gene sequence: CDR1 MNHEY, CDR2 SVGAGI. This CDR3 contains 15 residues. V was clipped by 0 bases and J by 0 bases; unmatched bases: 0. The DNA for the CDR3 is TGTGCCAGCAGTTACTCGACAGGGGGCTCCTACGAGCAGTACTTC. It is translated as CASSYSTGGSYEQYF.

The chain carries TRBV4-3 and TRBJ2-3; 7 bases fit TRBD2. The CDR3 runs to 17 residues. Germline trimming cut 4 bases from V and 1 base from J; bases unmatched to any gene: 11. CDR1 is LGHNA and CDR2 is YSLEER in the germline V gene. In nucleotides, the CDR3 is TGCGCCAGCAGCCTAACCCTGCGGGAGACAGGCACAGATACGCAGTATTTT. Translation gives CASSLTLRETGTDTQYF.

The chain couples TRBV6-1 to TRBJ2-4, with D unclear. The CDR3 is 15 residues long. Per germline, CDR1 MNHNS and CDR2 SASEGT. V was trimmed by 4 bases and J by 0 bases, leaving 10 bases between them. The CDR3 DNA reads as TGTGCCAGCAGTGGGGTACAGTTAGCCAAAAACATTCAGTACTTC. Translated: CASSGVQLAKNIQYF.